This entry is about one T cell receptor beta chain. This sample was included in a study of blood T cell repertoires in COVID-19. TCRdb's table, derived via immunoSEQ multiplex PCR, lists solely in-frame clones and lacks some. The table records a few hundred thousand clones, more than 70% of them present only once. This CDR3 has 14 residues. Germline CDR1 reads SEHNR; CDR2 reads FQNEAQ (reference sequence). V gave up 5 bases and J gave up 5 bases; unmatched junction bases: 5. This clonotype was sampled from a woman in her 40s with acute COVID-19. This chain links TRBV7-9 with TRBJ1-3; 8 bases agree with TRBD1. The sample taken for sequencing was PBMCs or T cells enriched from blood (not recorded which). The CDR3 sequence is CASSRTGWRNTIYF. The CDR3 DNA reads as TGTGCCAGCAGCCGGACAGGGTGGAGAAACACCATATATTTT. The variable domain in full, with the rest retrieved from reference TRBV7-9 and TRBJ1-3, is DTGVSQNPRHKITKRGQNVTFRCDPISEHNRLYWYRQTLGQGPEFLTYFQNEAQLEKSRLLSDRFSAERPKGSFSTLEIQRTEQGDSAMYLCASSRTGWRNTIYFGEGSWLTVV.